A single sample is the source of the 8 T cell receptor beta chains below, sequenced in a study of T cells in Graves' hyperthyroidism and ophthalmopathy. Amplification of TCR beta CDR3 regions was performed using RNA transcripts as template. Carried out on the TCR CDR3, a first-round RT-PCR used the HTBI primer set. TCRdb recomputed calls from the multiplex PCR reads with MiXCR, one row per CDR3 protein. This sample has about 560,000 distinct CDR3 sequences, with around 17% found just once. Sequencing was carried out using blood. All receptors come from a woman aged 18-35 years with Graves' hyperthyroidism.

This clonotype turned up a few times. The rearrangement uses TRBV6-2 or TRBV6-3 and TRBJ1-5, with 10 bases identical to TRBD1. This CDR3 spans 15 amino acids. Per the germline V gene, CDR1 is MNHEY and CDR2 is SVGEGT. The junction had 8 bases not matched to a gene; V was cut back by 5 bases and J by 7 bases. DNA for the CDR3: TGTGCCAGCAGTGGTCCCGGGACAGGGGCCCAGCCCCAGCATTTT. It codes for CASSGPGTGAQPQHF.

In this sample, this clonotype turned up a few times. The chain has TRBV3-1 and TRBJ2-1, with D possibly TRBD1 on 5 matching bases. The V end lost 4 bases, the J end lost 9 bases, and 16 bases lay between the germline ends. The CDR3 runs to 14 residues. Germline V lookup: CDR1 LGHDT, CDR2 YNNKEL (reference sequence). The CDR3 coding sequence is TGTGCCAGCAGCCGAGACTCCCAGGGTTCTGAGCAGTTCTTC. Translating it yields CASSRDSQGSEQFF.

In its sample, this clonotype was seen many times. The chain joins TRBV6-2 or TRBV6-3 to TRBJ2-1; 12 bases fit TRBD2. The CDR3 is 19 amino acids. In germline, CDR1 is MNHEY, CDR2 SVGEGT. V lost 0 bases, J lost 8 bases, and 14 bases stayed unmatched. CDR3 region: CASSYSIGLAGGPVHEQFF. The CDR3 DNA sequence: TGTGCCAGCAGTTACTCGATTGGCCTAGCGGGGGGGCCGGTACATGAGCAGTTCTTC.

This clonotype was recorded many times. The gene calls are TRBV6-1 and TRBJ2-1; 14 bases map to TRBD2. J was trimmed by 2 bases and V by 5 bases; bases with no gene match: 11. The CDR3 contains 19 residues. Germline CDR1 is MNHNS and CDR2 is SASEGT. The CDR3 coding sequence is TGTGCCAGCAGTTCCACCTACGGGACTAGCGGGGGTGCCTACAATGAGCAGTTCTTC. It is translated as CASSSTYGTSGGAYNEQFF.

This clonotype has ten or more counts. The genes are TRBV12-3 or TRBV12-4 and TRBJ2-3; 12 bases fit TRBD2. The CDR3 has 15 amino acids. The trim removed 4 bases at V and 5 bases at J, leaving 4 bases unmatched. The CDR3 coding sequence is TGTGCCAGCAGTTCTAGCGGGGGGGATGTAGATACGCAGTATTTT. This gives the protein CASSSSGGDVDTQYF.

The V gene is TRBV20-1, the J gene TRBJ1-3; TRBD1 is a possible D gene (5 bases). The germline V and J ends were trimmed by 6 bases and 0 bases, with 15 bases remaining between them. The CDR3 loop spans 15 amino acids. Germline values: CDR1 DFQATT, CDR2 SNEGSKA (reference sequence). CDR3 region: CSAQTGTASGNTIYF. CDR3 in DNA: TGCAGTGCCCAGACCGGGACGGCCTCTGGAAACACCATATATTTT.

This clonotype was counted ten times or more. The rearrangement links TRBV6-2 or TRBV6-3 to TRBJ1-5, with 8 bases identical to TRBD1. This CDR3 is 16 amino acids long. V gave up 5 bases and J gave up 2 bases; unmatched junction bases: 8. Germline V CDR1 and CDR2: MNHEY, SVGEGT. The DNA of the CDR3 is TGTGCCAGCAGTGGAGATGACAGGGGAGGCAATCAGCCCCAGCATTTT. The encoded protein is CASSGDDRGGNQPQHF.

The chain couples TRBV19 to TRBJ1-5, with D uncertain. Trimming took 3 bases from V and 6 from J, leaving 12 bases between them. Germline V lookup: CDR1 LNHDA, CDR2 SQIVND (reference sequence). The CDR3 has 14 residues. The CDR3 DNA reads TGTGCCAGTAGTATTATACTGACTGGTCAGCCCCAGCATTTT. Translated: CASSIILTGQPQHF.